This T cell receptor beta chain was profiled in a study of shared clonotypes between healthy human individuals (dated by TCRdb to 2018 to 2020). Broadly, across the study: The cohort included a few men and a couple of women between 18 and 49 years of age. For each donor, CD4 naive and CD4 memory were each given three plates, CD8 naive was given two plates, and CD8 memory was given one plate. To estimate repertoire size and how much clonotype sharing occurs between individuals, the study deeply sequenced the blood TCR repertoires of five healthy adults. To increase sequencing depth and limit assay-specific biases, TCR repertoire library preparation and sequencing were carried out by different laboratories using diverse techniques. Each donor's leukapheresis produced roughly between roughly 0.85 and 10 billion PBMCs. Results the study describes overall, beyond this receptor: Compared with non-shared clonotypes, clonotypes shared by all four sorted-subset donors had higher generation probabilities. Naive subsets generally had larger estimated clonotype richness than memory subsets did. Because the study included a small number of donors, the genetic and exposure-history diversity represented was limited. Sampling was restricted to blood, and TCR repertoires in tissues likely differ from the TCR repertoires found in blood. Pairwise subsampling indicated that sequencing depth was expected to affect the degree of clonotype sharing among donors. Sharing across a handful of donors was observed for around 5% of naive CD4, over 3% of naive CD8, 2% to 2.5% of memory CD4, and about 0.39% of memory CD8 clonotypes. Rarefaction of sorted-subset datasets indicated incomplete sequencing despite the large sequencing depth.

Healthy HIV-negative adults with no recently reported acute infections or vaccinations were included as donors. All donors were Caucasian adults living in Nashville, Tennessee, USA. CD4+ T cells were enriched by magnetic negative selection, after which naive cells were positively selected on CD45RA and the negative fraction was taken as the memory subset. Blood was collected by leukapheresis, and PBMCs were isolated by Ficoll-Histopaque density gradient centrifugation and then cryopreserved in liquid nitrogen vapor phase. Analytical flow cytometry was used to check the purity and quantity of every magnetically sorted T cell population. Each sorted fraction had its genomic DNA isolated and then quantified by UV absorbance on a Nanodrop 2000c. TCR CDR3 regions were amplified from genomic DNA by multiplex PCR using the deep immunoSEQ assay. Extracted genomic DNA from each cell subset was spread evenly across all wells of several immunoSEQ 96-well plates, with each plate serving as a replicate. For sorted subsets, each replicate PCR was loaded with 200 to 250 ng genomic DNA, equivalent to 25,000 to 35,000 T cell genomes. The purified libraries were quantified using a Qubit 3.0 fluorometer, sized with a Bioanalyzer 2100, and then quantified again using the KAPA Library Quantification kit. Every immunoSEQ 96-well plate was sequenced on a separate single-read 150-cycle Illumina NextSeq 550 flow cell. As for the authors' bioinformatics: Because the immunoSEQ output held only junctional sequences and lacked quality scores, the filtering could not match the filtering applied to full-length reads. To assign V/J genes and CDR3, sequences were annotated using PyIR, a Python wrapper for IgBLAST v1.9, with IMGT germline references. Reads were filtered out if the reads had weak V/J assignments (E-value above 1e-6), no CDR3, stop codons, out-of-frame junctions, or ambiguous translated residues. V3J clonotypes were defined as sequences sharing an identical inferred V gene, J gene, and CDR3 amino acid sequence. The percentage overlap between two repertoires was calculated by dividing the number of shared unique clonotypes by the size of the smaller repertoire. RTK rarefaction, the Chao1 estimator, and Recon v2.1 estimates of unobserved clonotypes were used to assess repertoire richness. For all TCRbeta clonotypes obtained by the gDNA method from a few donors, generation probabilities were computed with OLGA. TCRdb carries this immuneACCESS record with in-frame sequences only. Its versions omit some clonotypes, under half of them owing to an unresolved V gene in the studies checked, with the rest unexplained. V and J calls and clone size are as listed in that table; D and trimming were resolved from the DNA. The sample has under 1,900,000 clones on record, just under 99% of them singletons. The biggest ten clones account for about 0.4% of the sample.

Looking up the germline V gene yields CDR1 SGHTA and CDR2 FQGNSA. From its cysteine to its phenylalanine, the CDR3 spans 14 amino acids. The kept DNA is CDR3 alone, 42 bases in frame from the first base. At the junction V is shortened by 5 bases and J by 4 bases; bases outside the gene matches: 4. Note on this clone: Its antigen has not been determined. No much larger clone is present one base from it, and per-base qualities are unavailable.

This sequence uses TRBV7-2 and TRBJ2-1; the central 8 bases match TRBD2. Sequenced input: naive CD4+ T cells sorted from blood. The sample's cell subset or site label is to be understood as: CD45RA+ positively selected. The sequence was obtained from a man younger than 45 in good health. The DNA sequence reads TGTGCCAGCAGCCTTAGCGGGATATACAATGAGCAGTTCTTC. Translated, it reads CASSLSGIYNEQFF.